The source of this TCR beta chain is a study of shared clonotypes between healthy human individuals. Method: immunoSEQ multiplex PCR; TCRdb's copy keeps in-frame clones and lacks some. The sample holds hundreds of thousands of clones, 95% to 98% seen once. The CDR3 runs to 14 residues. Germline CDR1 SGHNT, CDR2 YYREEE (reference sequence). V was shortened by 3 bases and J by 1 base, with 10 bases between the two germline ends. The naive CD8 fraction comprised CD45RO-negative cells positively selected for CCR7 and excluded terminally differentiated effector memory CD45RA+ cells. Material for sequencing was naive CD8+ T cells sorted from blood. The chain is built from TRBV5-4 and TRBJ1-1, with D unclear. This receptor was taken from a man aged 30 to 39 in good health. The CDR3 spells CASSWRVENTEAFF. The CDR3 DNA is TGTGCCAGCAGCTGGCGGGTTGAGAACACTGAAGCTTTCTTT.